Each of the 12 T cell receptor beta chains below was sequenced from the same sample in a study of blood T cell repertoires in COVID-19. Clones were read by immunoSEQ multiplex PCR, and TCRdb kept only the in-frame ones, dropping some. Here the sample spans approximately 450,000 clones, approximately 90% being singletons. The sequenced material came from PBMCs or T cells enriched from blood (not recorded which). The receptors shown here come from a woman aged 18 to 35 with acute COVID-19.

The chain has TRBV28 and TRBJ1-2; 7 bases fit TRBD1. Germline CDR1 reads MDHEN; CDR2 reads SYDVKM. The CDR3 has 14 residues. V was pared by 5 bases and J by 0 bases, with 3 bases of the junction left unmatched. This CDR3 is CASSTGTANYGYTF. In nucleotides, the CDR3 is TGTGCCAGCAGTACCGGGACAGCTAACTATGGCTACACCTTC.

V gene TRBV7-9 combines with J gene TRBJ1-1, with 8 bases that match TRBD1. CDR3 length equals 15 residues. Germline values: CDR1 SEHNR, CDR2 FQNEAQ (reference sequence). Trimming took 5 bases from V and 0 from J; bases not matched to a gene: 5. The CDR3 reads CASSTRQGMNTEAFF. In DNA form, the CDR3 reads TGTGCCAGCAGCACAAGACAGGGGATGAACACTGAAGCTTTCTTT. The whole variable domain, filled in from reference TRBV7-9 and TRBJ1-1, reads DTGVSQNPRHKITKRGQNVTFRCDPISEHNRLYWYRQTLGQGPEFLTYFQNEAQLEKSRLLSDRFSAERPKGSFSTLEIQRTEQGDSAMYLCASSTRQGMNTEAFFGQGTRLTVV.

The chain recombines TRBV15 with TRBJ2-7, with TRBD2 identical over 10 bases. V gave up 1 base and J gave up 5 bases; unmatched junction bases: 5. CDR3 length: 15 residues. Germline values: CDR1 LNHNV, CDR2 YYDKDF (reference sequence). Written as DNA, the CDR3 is TGTGCCACCAGCAGAGGGGCTAGCGGGGGCCACGAGCAGTACTTC. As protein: CATSRGASGGHEQYF.

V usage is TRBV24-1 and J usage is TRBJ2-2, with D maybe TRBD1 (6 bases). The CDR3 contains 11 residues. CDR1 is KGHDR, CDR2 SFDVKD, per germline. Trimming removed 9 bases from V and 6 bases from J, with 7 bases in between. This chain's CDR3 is CATGQSGELFF. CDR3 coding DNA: TGTGCCACCGGACAGTCCGGGGAGCTGTTTTTT.

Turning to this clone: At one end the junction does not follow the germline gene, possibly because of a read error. The CDR3 DNA is TGTGCTAGCAGCTTAGCGCAGGGGGGACGAGAGACCCAGTACTTC. It specifies CASSLAQGGRETQYF. The V gene is TRBV7-7, the J gene TRBJ2-5, with D perhaps TRBD1 (7 bases). The CDR3 has 15 amino acids. Per the germline V gene, CDR1 is SSHAT and CDR2 is FNYEAQ (reference sequence).

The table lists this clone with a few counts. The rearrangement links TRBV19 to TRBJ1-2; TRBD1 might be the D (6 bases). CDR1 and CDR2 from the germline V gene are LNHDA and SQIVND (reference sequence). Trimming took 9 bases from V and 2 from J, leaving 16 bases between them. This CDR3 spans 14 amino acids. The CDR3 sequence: CASRTRRGNYGYTF. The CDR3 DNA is TGTGCCAGCCGGACGCGAAGGGGGAACTATGGCTACACCTTC.

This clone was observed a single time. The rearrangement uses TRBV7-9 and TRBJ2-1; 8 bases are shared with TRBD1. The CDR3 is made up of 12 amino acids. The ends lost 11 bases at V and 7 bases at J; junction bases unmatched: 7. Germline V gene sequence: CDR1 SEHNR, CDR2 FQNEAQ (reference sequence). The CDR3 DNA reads TGTGCCGGTGGACAGGGTCTGAATGAGCAGTTCTTC. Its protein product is CAGGQGLNEQFF.

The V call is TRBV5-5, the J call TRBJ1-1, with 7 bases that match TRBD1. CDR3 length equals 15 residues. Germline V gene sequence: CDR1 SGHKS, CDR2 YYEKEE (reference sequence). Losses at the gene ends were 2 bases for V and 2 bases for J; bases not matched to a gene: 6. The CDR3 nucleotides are TGTGCCAGCAGCTTCCCCGACAGGGTTAACACTGAAGCTTTCTTT. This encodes CASSFPDRVNTEAFF.

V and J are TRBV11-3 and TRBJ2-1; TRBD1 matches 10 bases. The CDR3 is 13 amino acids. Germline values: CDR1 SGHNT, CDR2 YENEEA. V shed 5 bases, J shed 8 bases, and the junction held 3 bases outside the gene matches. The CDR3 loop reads CASSRDRGHEQFF. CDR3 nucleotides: TGTGCCAGCAGCAGGGACAGGGGCCATGAGCAGTTCTTC.

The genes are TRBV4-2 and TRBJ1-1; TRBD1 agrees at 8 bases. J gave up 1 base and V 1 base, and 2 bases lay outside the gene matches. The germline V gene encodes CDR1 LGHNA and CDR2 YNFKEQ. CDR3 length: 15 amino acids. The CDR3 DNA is TGTGCCAGCAGCCAAGCGGACAGGGCGAACACTGAAGCTTTCTTT. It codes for CASSQADRANTEAFF.

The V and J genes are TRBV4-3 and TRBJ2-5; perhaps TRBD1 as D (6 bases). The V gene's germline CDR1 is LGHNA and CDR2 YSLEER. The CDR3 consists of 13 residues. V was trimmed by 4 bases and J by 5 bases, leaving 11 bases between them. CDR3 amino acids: CASSLTGLETQYF. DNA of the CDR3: TGCGCCAGCAGCCTGACAGGTTTGGAGACCCAGTACTTC.

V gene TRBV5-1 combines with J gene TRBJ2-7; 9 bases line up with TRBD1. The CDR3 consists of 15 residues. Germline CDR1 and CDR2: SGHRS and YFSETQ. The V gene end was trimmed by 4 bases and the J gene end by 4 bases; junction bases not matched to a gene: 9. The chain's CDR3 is CASSVTGGNQYEQYF. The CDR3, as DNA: TGCGCCAGCAGCGTCACAGGGGGCAATCAATACGAGCAGTACTTC.